The 4 T cell receptor beta chains below were found in one sample sequenced in a study of CD8+ T cells in alopecia areata. Treatment: oral pan-JAK inhibitor, 5-10 mg twice daily. RNA extraction and reverse transcription yielded cDNA as sequencing template. The protocol was immunoSEQ multiplex PCR, while the TCRdb copy is restricted to in-frame clones and leaves out a portion. The sample yields 150,000 to 200,000 clones, about three fifths seen once. Sequencing was performed on CD4+ T cells sorted from blood, taken at week 24, from a patient treated with tofacitinib. These receptors were obtained from a human donor with alopecia areata.

The rearrangement joins TRBV7-9 to TRBJ2-3; D uncertain. There are 14 residues in the CDR3. The V end was cut by 0 bases, the J end by 7 bases, with 11 bases between. Germline V gene sequence: CDR1 SEHNR, CDR2 FQNEAQ (reference sequence). In DNA, the CDR3 is TGTGCCAGCAGCTTAGCCATTCCCCCAAATACGCAGTATTTT. Translating it yields CASSLAIPPNTQYF.

The rearrangement joins TRBV10-3 to TRBJ2-2; D unresolved. V dropped 0 bases and J dropped 6 bases, with 5 bases sitting between them. The germline V gene encodes CDR1 ENHRY and CDR2 SYGVKD. The CDR3 covers 13 residues. The CDR3 coding sequence is TGTGCCATCAGTGAGTCCCGGCCCGGGGAGCTGTTTTTT. Protein sequence: CAISESRPGELFF.

In its sample, this clone was seen a few times. This sequence joins TRBV6-4 and TRBJ2-1; D may be TRBD1 (6 bases). V dropped 4 bases and J dropped 4 bases, with 8 bases sitting between them. The CDR3 extends over 13 amino acids. Germline V CDR1 and CDR2: MRHNA, SNTAGT. The CDR3 DNA reads as TGTGCCAGCAGTGCAACAGGGTACAATGAGCAGTTCTTC. It translates to CASSATGYNEQFF.

This chain connects TRBV29-1 to TRBJ2-4, with D possibly being TRBD2 (5 bases). The CDR3 extends over 12 amino acids. V lost 6 bases to trimming and J lost 2 bases, with 8 bases between them. Germline CDR1 and CDR2: SQVTM and ANQGSEA. This CDR3 reads CSVASSKNIQYF. The CDR3, as DNA: TGCAGCGTGGCTAGCTCCAAAAACATTCAGTACTTC. Supplemented by reference TRBV29-1 and TRBJ2-4, the full variable domain reads SAVISQKPSRDICQRGTSLTIQCQVDSQVTMMFWYRQQPGQSLTLIATANQGSEATYESGFVIDKFPISRPNLTFSTLTVSNMSPEDSSIYLCSVASSKNIQYFGAGTRLSVL.